Listed here is a single T cell receptor beta chain. This clonotype was picked up many times. The clone's antigen remains unknown. Per-base qualities were not stored, and no clone one base away is much larger. The data originate from a study of T-cell reconstitution after alpha-beta-depleted transplantation in children (dated by TCRdb to the mid-2010s). Regarding the complete study: T-cell immune reconstitution after TCRalphabeta/CD19-depleted allogeneic hematopoietic cell transplantation in children was quantitatively tracked in the study by means of TCR repertoire profiling.

Library prep was done by PCR. Sequenced using an Illumina HiSeq 2500. To normalize quantification of the TCRbeta repertoire, the TCR libraries were built with molecular barcoding that relied on unique molecular identifiers. TCRdb trimmed the raw reads at Q25, called clones with MiXCR and kept productive beta chains. Entries are consolidated by CDR3 protein sequence, retaining the most common genes and DNA. Within this sample are around 92,000 distinct CDR3 sequences, with 9% to 15% of them counted one time only. The ten biggest clones cover approximately 15% of the sample. The CDR3 contains 15 residues, cysteine and phenylalanine counted. This entry keeps only the CDR3 DNA: 45 bases, framed from base 1. From a lookup of the germline V gene, CDR1 and CDR2 are MDHEN and SYDVKM. V sheds 4 bases and J sheds 5 bases, leaving 15 bases between their ends.

Sequenced here: PBMCs from the stem cell graft donor, sampled from the stem cell graft. The clonotype comes from a human donor who donated a stem cell graft to a child with inherited bone marrow failure. Rearrangement joined TRBV28 to TRBJ1-5; the D region possibly corresponds to TRBD1 (5 bases align). The DNA reads as follows: TGTGCCAGCAGTTCCGGAAGGGGCGGGCATCAGCCCCAGCATTTT. It is translated as CASSSGRGGHQPQHF. Full variable domain (CDR3 extended with the reference TRBV28 and TRBJ1-5 proteins): DVKVTQSSRYLVKRTGEKVFLECVQDMDHENMFWYRQDPGLGLRLIYFSYDVKMKEKGDIPEGYSVSREKKERFSLILESASTNQTSMYLCASSSGRGGHQPQHFGDGTRLSIL.